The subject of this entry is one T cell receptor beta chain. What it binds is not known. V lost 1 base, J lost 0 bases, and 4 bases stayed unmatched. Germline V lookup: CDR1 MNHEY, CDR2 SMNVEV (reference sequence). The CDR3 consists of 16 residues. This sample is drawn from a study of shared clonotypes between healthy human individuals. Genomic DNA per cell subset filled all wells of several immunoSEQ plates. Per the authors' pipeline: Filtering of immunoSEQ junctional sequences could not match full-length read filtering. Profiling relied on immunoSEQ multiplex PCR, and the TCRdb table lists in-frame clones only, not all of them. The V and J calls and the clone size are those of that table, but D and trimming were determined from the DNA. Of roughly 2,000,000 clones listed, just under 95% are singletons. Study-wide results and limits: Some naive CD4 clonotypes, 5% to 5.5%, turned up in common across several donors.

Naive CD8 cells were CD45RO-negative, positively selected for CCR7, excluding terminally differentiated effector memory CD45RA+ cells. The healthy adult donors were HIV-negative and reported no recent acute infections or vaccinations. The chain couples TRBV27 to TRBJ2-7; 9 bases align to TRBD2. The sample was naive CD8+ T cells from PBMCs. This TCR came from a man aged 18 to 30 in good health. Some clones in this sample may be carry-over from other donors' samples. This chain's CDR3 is CASSLLAGEPSYEQYF. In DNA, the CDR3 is TGTGCCAGCAGTTTATTAGCGGGAGAACCCTCCTACGAGCAGTACTTC.